Listed below are T cell receptor beta chains from one sample, sequenced in a study of technical replicates of blood from a few donors. Generated by immunoSEQ multiplex PCR, the TCRdb table keeps only in-frame clones and is missing some. The repertoire holds 65,000 to 95,000 clones, with around 94% as singletons. The sample comprised T cells isolated from PBMCs. Every receptor here comes from a human donor in good health. The CDR3 runs from the conserved cysteine through the conserved F or W. Fields, in order: D gene, clone size, J gene, V gene, CDR3 protein, CDR3 DNA. A D gene is named only where the DNA matches it firmly. Clone size appears in some rows only: once, few, many, or a class for an expanded clone.

TRBD2 | NA | TRBJ2-3 | TRBV4-2 | CASSQEGGSELDTQYF | TGTGCCAGCAGCCAAGAAGGCGGGAGTGAGCTAGATACGCAGTATTTT
TRBD1 | NA | TRBJ1-5 | TRBV4-1 | CASSHRDSSDQPQHF | TGCGCCAGCAGCCACAGGGACAGCTCTGATCAGCCCCAGCATTTT
NA | NA | TRBJ2-7 | TRBV7-9 | CASSLEGGERSF | TGTGCCAGCAGCTTAGAAGGGGGGGAGAGGAGCTTC
NA | NA | TRBJ2-7 | TRBV27 | CASSLSPGAHEQYF | TGTGCCAGCAGTTTAAGTCCAGGGGCGCACGAGCAGTACTTC
TRBD1 | NA | TRBJ1-2 | TRBV30 | CAWWGDRYYGYTF | TGTGCCTGGTGGGGGGACAGATACTATGGCTACACCTTC
NA | NA | TRBJ2-3 | TRBV7-8 | CASSLALTFTDTQYF | TGTGCCAGCAGCTTAGCGCTGACTTTCACAGATACGCAGTATTTT
TRBD2 | NA | TRBJ2-3 | TRBV6-1 | CASNVGLQADTQYF | TGTGCCAGCAACGTGGGACTACAGGCAGATACGCAGTATTTT
NA | NA | TRBJ2-4 | TRBV9 | CASSPARGAKNIQYF | TGTGCCAGCAGCCCAGCTAGAGGAGCCAAAAACATTCAGTACTTC
NA | NA | TRBJ1-4 | TRBV30 | CAWNEAEKLFF | TGTGCCTGGAACGAGGCGGAAAAACTGTTTTTT
TRBD2 | NA | TRBJ2-1 | TRBV4-3 | CASSQAPRKGGVSYNEQFF | TGCGCCAGCAGCCAAGCACCTCGGAAGGGAGGGGTATCCTACAATGAGCAGTTCTTC
NA | few | TRBJ2-7 | TRBV9 | CASSRVAYEQYF | TGTGCCAGCAGCCGGGTGGCCTACGAGCAGTACTTC
NA | NA | TRBJ1-2 | TRBV7-8 | CASSPPRGPQNYGYTF | TGTGCCAGCAGCCCTCCTCGTGGGCCCCAGAACTATGGCTACACCTTC
NA | NA | TRBJ2-3 | TRBV28 | CASRPLGTDTQYF | TGTGCCAGCAGGCCCCTAGGCACAGATACGCAGTATTTT
TRBD1 | NA | TRBJ1-2 | TRBV5-4 | CASRTGGTYGYTF | TGTGCCAGCAGGACAGGGGGTACCTATGGCTACACCTTC
NA | once | TRBJ2-7 | TRBV6-1 | CASSDYQFAYEQYF | TGTGCCAGCAGTGATTATCAGTTCGCCTACGAGCAGTACTTC
NA | NA | TRBJ2-1 | TRBV27 | CASSQLGIAQFF | TGTGCCAGCAGTCAACTCGGGATCGCGCAGTTCTTC
NA | few | TRBJ2-1 | TRBV7-9 | CASSLGSGYNEQFF | TGTGCCAGCAGCTTGGGGAGCGGTTACAATGAGCAGTTCTTC
NA | NA | TRBJ2-3 | TRBV9 | CASSGFEFTGTDTQYF | TGTGCCAGCAGCGGGTTTGAATTTACAGGCACAGATACGCAGTATTTT
NA | NA | TRBJ2-3 | TRBV5-1 | CASRQPSTDTQYF | TGCGCCAGCAGACAGCCTAGCACAGATACGCAGTATTTT
TRBD2 | NA | TRBJ2-5 | TRBV19 | CASSDTGTITETQYF | TGTGCCAGTAGTGACACCGGGACTATAACGGAGACCCAGTACTTC
TRBD2 | NA | TRBJ2-1 | TRBV9 | CASSPGLAGDEQFF | TGTGCCAGCAGCCCGGGACTAGCGGGAGATGAGCAGTTCTTC
NA | NA | TRBJ1-3 | TRBV5-6 | CASSFSGSGNTIYF | TGTGCCAGCAGCTTTTCCGGCTCTGGAAACACCATATATTTT
TRBD2 | NA | TRBJ2-7 | TRBV27 | CASSPGTSGYEQYF | TGTGCCAGCAGCCCCGGGACTAGCGGGTACGAGCAGTACTTC
TRBD2 | once | TRBJ2-1 | TRBV7-9 | CASSFPSGSTEQFF | TGTGCCAGCAGCTTCCCCAGCGGGAGCACTGAGCAGTTCTTC
TRBD1 | NA | TRBJ2-7 | TRBV27 | CASSLQGETYEQYF | TGTGCCAGCAGTTTACAGGGGGAGACCTACGAGCAGTACTTC
NA | NA | TRBJ1-2 | TRBV6-1 | CASSEGWDSNYGYTF | TGTGCCAGCAGTGAAGGTTGGGACTCTAACTATGGCTACACCTTC
NA | NA | TRBJ1-4 | TRBV6-1 | CASNTGTTNEKLFF | TGTGCCAGCAATACCGGGACAACTAATGAAAAACTGTTTTTT
NA | NA | TRBJ2-1 | TRBV21-1 | CASSKAVLGQGNNEQFF | TGTGCCAGCAGCAAAGCGGTGTTGGGACAGGGCAACAATGAGCAGTTCTTC
NA | once | TRBJ2-1 | TRBV27 | CASSYLTSSYNEQFF | TGTGCCAGCAGTTACCTGACTAGCTCCTACAATGAGCAGTTCTTC
NA | few | TRBJ1-1 | TRBV9 | CASSVEARGETEAFF | TGTGCCAGCAGCGTAGAGGCCCGGGGGGAAACTGAAGCTTTCTTT
NA | NA | TRBJ2-3 | TRBV15 | CATSRTGESISDTQYF | TGTGCCACCAGCAGAACGGGGGAGTCGATTTCAGATACGCAGTATTTT
TRBD1 | NA | TRBJ2-7 | TRBV25-1 | CASRDRESYEQYF | TGTGCCAGCAGGGACAGGGAGTCCTACGAGCAGTACTTC
TRBD1 | NA | TRBJ1-4 | TRBV27 | CASTIRGTANEKLFF | TGTGCCAGCACCATTAGAGGGACAGCTAATGAAAAACTGTTTTTT
TRBD1 | NA | TRBJ1-4 | TRBV4-2 | CASSQEPGTGHEKLFF | TGTGCCAGCAGCCAAGAACCCGGGACAGGGCATGAAAAACTGTTTTTT
NA | once | TRBJ2-5 | TRBV19 | CASSIDPAGTAETQYF | TGTGCCAGTAGTATAGACCCCGCAGGTACGGCGGAGACCCAGTACTTC
TRBD2 | NA | TRBJ2-1 | TRBV4-3 | CASSQDRASGNEQFF | TGCGCCAGCAGCCAAGATAGGGCTAGCGGTAATGAGCAGTTCTTC
TRBD1 | NA | TRBJ1-5 | TRBV7-8 | CASSLADRDITQPQHF | TGTGCCAGCAGCTTAGCGGACAGGGATATTACTCAGCCCCAGCATTTT
NA | NA | TRBJ2-2 | TRBV6-6 | CASSYYRETGELFF | TGTGCCAGCAGTTACTACCGGGAGACCGGGGAGCTGTTTTTT
NA | NA | TRBJ1-2 | TRBV30 | CAWSGDSIYGYTF | TGTGCCTGGAGTGGGGACTCTATCTATGGCTACACCTTC
TRBD1 | NA | TRBJ1-2 | TRBV29-1 | CSVATGGYGYTF | TGCAGCGTTGCTACAGGGGGCTATGGCTACACCTTC
NA | NA | TRBJ1-1 | TRBV6-5 | CASSSTGTEAFF | TGTGCCAGCAGTTCGACAGGAACTGAAGCTTTCTTT
TRBD2 | NA | TRBJ2-1 | TRBV4-1 | CASSAGTRGPNEQFF | TGCGCCAGCAGTGCCGGGACTAGAGGCCCGAATGAGCAGTTCTTC
TRBD1 | NA | TRBJ2-7 | TRBV29-1 | CSVGTGSSYEQYF | TGCAGCGTTGGGACAGGGTCATCCTACGAGCAGTACTTC
NA | NA | TRBJ2-1 | TRBV7-3 | CASSLTGGTHYNEQFF | TGTGCCAGCAGCTTAACTGGCGGGACCCATTACAATGAGCAGTTCTTC
TRBD2 | once | TRBJ2-4 | TRBV7-8 | CASSRGLAGAGGENIQYF | TGTGCCAGCAGCCGAGGGCTAGCGGGAGCCGGAGGTGAGAACATTCAGTACTTC